This T cell receptor beta chain was sequenced in a study of cytomegalovirus exposure and HLA in healthy donors (TCRdb year 2017). Some background on the complete study: According to an earlier analysis of 587 of the donors, 150 million to 200 million T cells yielded roughly 110 million unique TCR beta sequences and approximately 280 Gb of sequence data. Both class I and class II loci were covered by HLA typing, at four-digit resolution. Roughly 320 gigabases of sequencing data and approximately 92 million unique TCR sequences made up an early release that covered several hundred HLA-typed donors. To predict cytomegalovirus infection status, the study combined high-throughput TCR immunosequencing, statistical association of individual TCRs with disease status, and machine learning. The aim of the study was to test whether cataloging public T cell receptors could identify signatures of past pathogen exposure. The T cell repertoires of roughly 660 subjects were profiled by immunosequencing and related to cytomegalovirus serostatus. Rather than drawing on any new phenotypic data, the later analysis identified candidate immune exposures from TCR beta sequences and the way those sequences occurred across donors. To decide whether each TCR beta V gene segment behaved as functional or pseudogenic, an earlier analysis of some 580 of the donors relied on high-throughput TCR beta sequencing. Alongside the repertoire data, information on donor age, sex, ethnicity and CMV serostatus was compiled. Typing coverage differed by locus: A, B, C, DRB1 and DQB1 were typed in roughly 629-630 donors, DQA1 in roughly 510, DPA1 in nearly 610, and DPB1 in just under 490. The genetic ancestry cluster associated with self-reported Caucasian donors included around four fifths of the roughly 390 genotyped donors. Among 350 to 400 genotyped donors of the cohort, an average of about 240,000 unique TCR beta nucleotide sequences were sequenced per donor, roughly 18% of them non-productive. In a later analysis, previously published TCR beta repertoires from several hundred donors were re-analyzed and high-resolution HLA genotyping was added so that TCR occurrence patterns could be studied. A later genetic analysis took genome-wide SNP genotypes for about three fifths of the 666 donors and used that subset as a discovery cohort. Every repertoire in the discovery cohort had been generated on one and the same sequencing platform. Roughly 5 DR-DQ haplotypes were handled as single units for association and clustering, since linkage in the cohort was strong. Besides the first cohort of 666 subjects, a separate validation cohort made up of over 100 different subjects was used. Overall study results and their limits: Specific HLA alleles were associated with 15,000 to 20,000 TCR beta sequences at a false discovery rate of 0.05 in a later analysis. Linkage disequilibrium might explain the correlated functional status among segregating V segments, but an unknown experimental factor could not be ruled out. A few of the identified cytomegalovirus-associated TCR beta chains were confirmed in vitro to be specific for cytomegalovirus antigens. In a later analysis, TCR association rates were found to vary across HLA loci, with the most associated TCRs seen for DRB1 alleles and the fewest for HLA-C alleles. A later genetic analysis associated a missense DCLRE1C variant with V-gene and J-gene trimming of TCR beta chains, and an independent cohort replicated the association. Immune exposure information for the cohort was limited to CMV serostatus. According to a later analysis, parvovirus B19, influenza, CMV and Epstein-Barr virus appeared linked to several top co-occurrence clusters. The sequencing pipeline was judged likely to have produced a cluster of highly shared sequence variants as a technical artifact. Because HLA typing was unavailable for some donors at each locus, only the typed subset was used in association tests. This cohort had only TCR beta chains sequenced, and the lack of alpha or paired-chain data limited which features could be detected. Because the 87-base-pair reads could not distinguish some IMGT-functional V segments, including TRBV6-2 and TRBV6-3, those segments were excluded. Most TCR sequences were observed very rarely across donors, whereas some public TCRs were present in many individuals. In a later genetic analysis, fewer N-insertions in productive TCRs were reported among donors in an Asian-associated ancestry cluster than the roughly 640-donor mean. A further reported finding was that TCR beta sequences accurately predicted the HLA-A and HLA-B alleles for most subjects in the first cohort. A later analysis found that most CMV-associated TCR beta chains appeared HLA-restricted, with HLA associations seemingly driven largely by CMV exposure. In both the original and validation cohorts, the classifier was reported to diagnose cytomegalovirus status with high specificity and sensitivity. In an earlier analysis of around 600 of the donors, most TCR beta V segments were observed in productive rearrangements about 90% or about 30% of the time, broadly matching IMGT annotations. The study gave a list of around 170 TCR beta chains associated with cytomegalovirus. A later analysis found that HLA-associated TCR beta chains were more clonally expanded and had lower generation probabilities than equally common non-associated chains. Sequencing depth was assumed to be roughly uniform across donors in the presence/absence analyses, though that assumption may not hold. When HLA alleles, especially DR and DQ, strongly co-occurred, attributing TCR associations to individual alleles was difficult. Some 15 rarely observed V segments, including chromosome 9 orphons, were excluded from the earlier analysis of several hundred of the donors because counts were too low. The authors suggested that the approach could potentially be extended to other disease states and immunological phenotypes.

With respect to this clone: Its antigen specificity is not known. The input lacks base qualities; no much larger clone sits a single base away.

V sheds 0 bases and J sheds 4 bases, leaving 4 bases between their ends. The CDR3 contains 12 residues, cysteine and phenylalanine counted. This entry keeps only the CDR3 DNA: 36 bases, framed from base 1. The germline V gene supplies CDR1 LGHNA and CDR2 YNFKEQ. The library was prepared using the immunoSEQ multiplex PCR assay. For the multiplex PCR, a mixture combining 60 forward primers for TCR Vbeta segments and 13 reverse primers for TCR Jbeta segments was used. Amplification of the CDR3 region of rearranged TCR beta genes was performed with a multiplex PCR assay on genomic DNA. On the Illumina HiSeq System, the amplified TCR beta libraries were sequenced as 87-base-pair reads. As for how the authors treated the data: A later analysis counted approximately 84 million unique TCR beta chains across the 550 to 700 repertoires, and around 12 million of these chains were shared by at least two donors. Raw reads were error-corrected and collapsed into unique sequences by a nearest-neighbor algorithm in which closely related sequences were merged to remove PCR and sequencing errors. CDR3 sequences were aligned to IMGT reference sequences to assign V, D and J gene segments. For a sequence to be retained, a match of at least six nucleotides was required to both a V gene segment and a J gene segment. Rearrangements were classified as productive when the CDR3 lacked stop codons and remained in frame with V and J, and all other rearrangements were classified as non-productive. CDR3 was defined according to IMGT convention as the region running from the second conserved V-encoded cysteine to the conserved J-encoded phenylalanine. The earlier analysis of approximately 590 of the donors excluded any sequence lacking an unambiguous match to a single V gene segment. An earlier analysis of some 500 of the donors classified V segments as functional when productive rearrangements were above 56.7% and as segregating when the standard deviation between donors was above 5%. A statistical classification framework was built to diagnose cytomegalovirus status from the catalog of TCR beta chain sequences. A later analysis assigned V and J genes by comparing TCR nucleotide sequences with IMGT/GENE-DB human TR gene sequences. The TCRdist pipeline was used in a later analysis to assign CDR3 sequences and most-parsimonious VDJ recombination scenarios. In a later analysis, each TCR beta chain was defined by its CDR3 amino acid sequence together with its V-gene family, and reads without a unique V-gene family were excluded. In a later analysis, around 650 highly shared, low-generation-probability nucleotide sequences were removed to address suspected cross-contamination and a sequencing artifact. In a later analysis, a clonal expansion index was calculated for each public chain from normalized within-repertoire ranks of inferred template counts. A later analysis computed generation probabilities with a VDJ recombination model fitted to out-of-frame rearrangements, and checked the results against IGoR. In a later analysis, hypergeometric tests were used to score TCR-TCR, TCR-HLA and TCR-CMV co-occurrence, with a repertoire-size bias correction applied to TCR pairs. To estimate false discovery rates, a later analysis permuted the HLA or CMV assignments 20 times. In a later analysis, co-occurring TCRs were grouped with DBSCAN, and TCRdist sequence similarity was added when clustering was performed within HLA-allele-positive subsets. Co-occurrence clustering excluded repertoires with fewer than 30,000 or more than 120,000 public chains, plus five with anomalous nucleotide sharing. Here the immuneACCESS table is served through TCRdb, limited to in-frame sequences with V and J called. Missing clones are a known gap in these copies; in checked studies unresolved V genes cover under half, and the rest lacks a known reason. For V, J and clone size, that table is used; D and trimming come from the DNA. For this sample there are 150,000 to 180,000 clones; roughly 77% appear just once. In total, the top ten clones hold approximately 8% of the sample.

The cohort was made up of 666 healthy bone marrow donors. All cohort members were sampled while nominally healthy, although unrecorded immune exposures were likely present. The donor was CMV seropositive and was included in the group of almost 300 seropositive cohort members. A peripheral blood sample was collected from each donor, and TCR beta sequencing was performed on peripheral blood mononuclear cells. The Qiagen DNeasy Blood Extraction Kit was used to extract genomic DNA from the blood cell samples. The specimen was PBMCs. Rearrangement joined TRBV4-2 to TRBJ2-7; the D gene cannot be named for sure. This receptor was obtained from a man younger than 45 in good health and CMV-seropositive. The encoded CDR3 is CASSQDSYEQYF. In nucleotides, the sequence is TGTGCCAGCAGCCAAGACTCTTACGAGCAGTACTTC.